The present TCR beta chain was sequenced within a study of shared clonotypes between healthy human individuals. Investigators divided CD4+ cells into CD45RA+ naive and CD45RA-negative memory subsets. Assay: immunoSEQ multiplex PCR; the TCRdb copy retains only in-frame clones and omits some. The repertoire consists of some 2.3 million clones, with 93% occurring once and the leading ten covering under 0.45%. The V end was cut by 7 bases, the J end by 5 bases, with 10 bases between. Germline assignment: CDR1 SGHNT and CDR2 YYREEE (reference sequence). The CDR3 contains 12 residues. Sequencing was performed on naive CD4+ T cells from PBMCs. Sample subset: CD45RA+ positively selected. V and J are TRBV5-4 and TRBJ2-4; maybe TRBD1 (6 bases). This TCR was sampled from a man aged 18 to 35 in good health. Some clones in this sample may be carry-over from other donors' samples. The chain's CDR3 is CASGGPQNIQYF. The DNA of the CDR3 is TGTGCCAGCGGGGGCCCCCAAAACATTCAGTACTTC. Filled out from reference TRBV5-4 and TRBJ2-4, the complete variable domain reads ETGVTQSPTHLIKTRGQQVTLRCSSQSGHNTVSWYQQALGQGPQFIFQYYREEENGRGNFPPRFSGLQFPNYSSELNVNALELDDSALYLCASGGPQNIQYFGAGTRLSVL.